These 21 T cell receptor beta chains came from one sample sequenced in a study of blood T cells in healthy people across ages. Using a J-beta primer mix together with a sample-barcoded 5' primer, a second PCR was run for roughly 6 to 12 cycles. TCRdb re-called the 5' RACE reads through MiXCR, storing one row per CDR3 protein. Among hundreds of thousands of distinct CDR3 sequences listed, approximately 48% were seen once. The specimen sequenced was blood. The receptors stem from a man aged 55 to 70 in good health.

This chain connects TRBV6-5 to TRBJ2-6; D could derive from TRBD1 or TRBD2 (5 bases each). Trimming cost V 4 bases and J 2 bases, with 24 bases left between them. The V gene's germline CDR1 is MNHEY and CDR2 SVGAGI. The CDR3 has 20 amino acids. The CDR3 DNA reads as TGTGCCAGCAGTTTCAGGGTGCGGGCGAGTGGTGGCCCTGGGGCCAACGTCCTGACTTTC. Translating gives CASSFRVRASGGPGANVLTF.

This clonotype was detected only once. The junction does not match germline at one end; this may be a read error. CDR3 in DNA: TGTACCTGGAGTGTAACTGGGGGAACAGATACGCAGTATTTT. It encodes CTWSVTGGTDTQYF. This chain uses TRBV30 with TRBJ2-3; perhaps D is TRBD1 or TRBD2 (5 bases each). In germline, CDR1 is GTSNPN, CDR2 SVGIG (reference sequence). This CDR3 is built from 14 residues.

V is TRBV5-1 and J is TRBJ1-2; D not certain. Germline V gives CDR1 SGHRS, CDR2 YFSETQ. Trimming took 0 bases from V and 5 from J, leaving 11 bases between them. This CDR3 spans 14 amino acids. The CDR3 bases are TGCGCCAGCAGCTTGGACACCCGAGGGTATGGCTACACCTTC. Translation gives CASSLDTRGYGYTF.

This clonotype came up a few times. The chain employs TRBV6-1 and TRBJ2-7; 9 positions match TRBD1. V lost 6 bases and J lost 5; bases outside the gene matches: 14. This CDR3 is 16 amino acids long. Germline CDR1 MNHNS, CDR2 SASEGT. The CDR3 here is CASSGRGQGGLNEQYF. The CDR3 bases are TGTGCCAGCAGCGGTAGGGGACAGGGAGGATTAAACGAGCAGTACTTC.

To note about this clonotype: Given a much more abundant clone one base away, this may be a read error. The genes are TRBV10-3 and TRBJ2-1; D not certain. This CDR3 comprises 11 residues. V was cut by 2 bases and J by 15 bases, with 11 bases left in between. Germline V gene data show CDR1 as ENHRY and CDR2 as SYGVKD. In nucleotides, the CDR3 is TGTGCCATCAGTGAGGGTTCCCGGCGGTTCTTC. Translation: CAISEGSRRFF.

This rearrangement joins TRBV20-1 to TRBJ1-2; 7 bases are shared with TRBD1. The germline V gene encodes CDR1 DFQATT and CDR2 SNEGSKA (reference sequence). J lost 1 base, V lost 2 bases, and 7 bases had no gene match. This CDR3 has 15 residues. The CDR3 DNA sequence: TGCAGTGCTAGACTAAGAGGACAGGATAACTATGGCTACACCTTC. Residues: CSARLRGQDNYGYTF.

Notes on this clonotype: One junction end disagrees with the germline gene, perhaps due to a read error. V and J are TRBV5-1 and TRBJ2-5, with a weak D call TRBD2 (6 bases). Germline V gene data show CDR1 as SGHRS and CDR2 as YFSETQ. CDR3 length: 14 amino acids. In nucleotides, the CDR3 is TGCGCCAGCAGTTTGGGACTGGAAAAAGAGACCCAGTACTTC. Residues: CASSLGLEKETQYF.

This clonotype was detected only a few times. The genes are TRBV2 and TRBJ2-1; 10 nucleotides match TRBD2. The junction had 2 bases not matched to a gene; V was cut back by 5 bases and J by 10 bases. Germline loops: CDR1 SNHLY, CDR2 FYNNEI. This CDR3 contains 12 residues. The CDR3: CASSFSGGEQFF. The CDR3 region has the DNA TGTGCCAGCAGTTTTAGCGGGGGGGAGCAGTTCTTC.

The rearrangement joins TRBV2 to TRBJ1-4; D ambiguous. CDR3 length: 15 amino acids. Trimming pared 3 bases from V and 5 bases from J, leaving 13 bases between. Germline loops: CDR1 SNHLY, CDR2 FYNNEI. CDR3 region: CASSEFGLRNEKLFF. DNA of the CDR3: TGTGCCAGCAGTGAGTTTGGCCTTAGAAATGAAAAACTGTTTTTT.

The chain has TRBV10-3 and TRBJ2-7, with a weak D call TRBD2 (7 bases). CDR1 and CDR2 from the germline V gene are ENHRY and SYGVKD. V was pared by 3 bases and J by 12 bases, with 12 bases between. CDR3 length: 11 residues. In nucleotides, the CDR3 is TGTGCCATCAGTGACGGGGGGCCGGGGTACTTC. Translated: CAISDGGPGYF.

The chain has TRBV28 and TRBJ2-5; the D gene could be TRBD1 or TRBD2 (5 bases each). Near its end, the DNA agrees better with TRBJ2-7, so the J call may be wrong. Germline V gives CDR1 MDHEN, CDR2 SYDVKM. This CDR3 is 14 amino acids long. For the CDR3, the DNA is TGTGCCAGCAGTTCCCAGGGCCGGCGGGACGAGCAGTACTTC. Protein: CASSSQGRRDEQYF.

In this sample, this clonotype turned up many times. J is TRBJ2-7 and V is TRBV29-1; possibly TRBD1 for D (5 bases). This CDR3 contains 12 residues. V lost 5 bases and J 2 bases, leaving 10 bases between the germline ends. Germline CDR1 reads SQVTM; CDR2 reads ANQGSEA. CDR3 sequence (DNA): TGCAGCGTTCTGACAGTCACCTACGAGCAGTACTTC. Amino acids: CSVLTVTYEQYF.

The V call is TRBV20-1, the J call TRBJ1-3; no reliable D call. V gave up 0 bases and J gave up 0 bases, with 6 bases separating them. CDR3 length: 14 amino acids. Per the germline V gene, CDR1 is DFQATT and CDR2 is SNEGSKA (reference sequence). The CDR3 spells CSAREVLSGNTIYF. The CDR3 coding sequence is TGCAGTGCTAGAGAGGTGCTCTCTGGAAACACCATATATTTT.

J is TRBJ2-5 and V is TRBV28, with D tentatively TRBD2 (6 bases). The CDR3 extends over 13 amino acids. Germline CDR1 and CDR2: MDHEN and SYDVKM. V was cut by 8 bases and J by 3 bases, with 13 bases left in between. The DNA of the CDR3 is TGTGCCAGCCTTAAACCGGGGGAAGAGACCCAGTACTTC. Its translation: CASLKPGEETQYF.

The V gene is TRBV28, the J gene TRBJ2-5; weak D call: TRBD1 (5 bases). Trimming shortened V by 6 bases and J by 5 bases, and 19 bases separated the two germline ends. The CDR3 has 15 amino acids. Germline V gene data show CDR1 as MDHEN and CDR2 as SYDVKM. This CDR3 reads CASRHNDDSSETQYF. DNA of the CDR3: TGTGCCAGCAGGCACAACGATGACAGTTCGGAGACCCAGTACTTC.

This rearrangement joins TRBV7-2 to TRBJ1-5, with a possible D match to TRBD1 (6 bases). Between the trimmed V and J ends, which lost 1 base and 7 bases, there was a span of 14 bases. There are 15 residues in the CDR3. Germline values: CDR1 SGHTA, CDR2 FQGNSA. Here the CDR3 reads CASSLGGGGGQPQHF. CDR3 DNA: TGTGCCAGCAGCTTAGGAGGGGGAGGGGGGCAGCCCCAGCATTTT.

This clonotype was picked up a small number of times. V is TRBV10-3 and J is TRBJ1-5; TRBD1 agrees at 10 bases. V lost 6 bases to trimming and J lost 5 bases; unmatched junction nucleotides: 1. The germline gives CDR1 ENHRY, CDR2 SYGVKD. The length of the CDR3 is 13 residues. The CDR3 region is CAISGQGDQPQHF. The CDR3 DNA follows: TGTGCCATCAGCGGACAGGGGGATCAGCCCCAGCATTTT.

On this clonotype itself: A much larger clone is a single base away; this may be a read error. CDR3 nucleotides: TGCAGTGTTAGAGATCCTGTCGGTGAGCAGTTCTTC. As protein: CSVRDPVGEQFF. The gene calls are TRBV20-1 and TRBJ2-1; no clear D. CDR1 and CDR2 (germline): DFQATT, SNEGSKA (reference sequence). The CDR3 is 12 residues long.

The table lists this clonotype with a few counts. V usage is TRBV3-1 and J usage is TRBJ2-7, with 11 bases that match TRBD2. Germline CDR1 and CDR2: LGHDT and YNNKEL (reference sequence). Trimming took 4 bases from V and 5 from J; bases not matched to a gene: 13. The CDR3 length is 17 residues. The CDR3 DNA follows: TGTGCCAGCAGCCTCGGCGGACTAGCGGGTTCCCTCGACGAGCAGTACTTC. The encoded protein is CASSLGGLAGSLDEQYF.

This chain connects TRBV27 to TRBJ1-4; D is unclear. Germline V gene lookup returns CDR1 MNHEY and CDR2 SMNVEV (reference sequence). The CDR3 is 15 residues long. V lost 3 bases and J 11 bases, leaving 19 bases between the germline ends. The chain's CDR3 is CASSFTGIGVKKLFF. The CDR3 region has the DNA TGTGCCAGCAGTTTTACGGGGATAGGCGTGAAGAAACTGTTTTTT. Full variable domain (outside the CDR3, taken from reference TRBV27 and TRBJ1-4): EAQVTQNPRYLITVTGKKLTVTCSQNMNHEYMSWYRQDPGLGLRQIYYSMNVEVTDKGDVPEGYKVSRKEKRNFPLILESPSPNQTSLYFCASSFTGIGVKKLFFGSGTQLSVL.

This clonotype was counted between two and nine times. This chain connects TRBV20-1 to TRBJ2-3; 9 nucleotides agree with TRBD2. Germline-derived CDR1 and CDR2 are DFQATT and SNEGSKA (reference sequence). The length of the CDR3 is 15 residues. V shed 6 bases and J 4 bases; nucleotides not matched to a gene: 11. The CDR3 sequence: CSAMTIAGAPDTQYF. In DNA, the CDR3 is TGCAGTGCCATGACTATAGCGGGGGCTCCAGATACGCAGTATTTT.